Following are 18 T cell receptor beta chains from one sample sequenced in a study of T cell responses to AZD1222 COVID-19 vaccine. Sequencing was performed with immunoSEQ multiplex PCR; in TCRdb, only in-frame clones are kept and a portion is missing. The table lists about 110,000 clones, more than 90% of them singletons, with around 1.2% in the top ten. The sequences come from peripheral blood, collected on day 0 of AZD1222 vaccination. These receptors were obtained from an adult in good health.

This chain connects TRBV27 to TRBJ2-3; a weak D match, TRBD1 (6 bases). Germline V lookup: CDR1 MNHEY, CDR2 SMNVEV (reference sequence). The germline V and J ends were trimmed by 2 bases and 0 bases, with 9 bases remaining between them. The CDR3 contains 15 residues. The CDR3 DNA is TGTGCCAGCAGTTTACGGGACAAGAGCACAGATACGCAGTATTTT. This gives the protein CASSLRDKSTDTQYF.

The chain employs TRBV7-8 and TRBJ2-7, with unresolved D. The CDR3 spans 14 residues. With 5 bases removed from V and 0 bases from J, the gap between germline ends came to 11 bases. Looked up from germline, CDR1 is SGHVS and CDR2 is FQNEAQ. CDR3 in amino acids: CASSRSSPSYEQYF. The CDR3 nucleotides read TGTGCCAGCAGCCGGTCTTCGCCCTCCTACGAGCAGTACTTC. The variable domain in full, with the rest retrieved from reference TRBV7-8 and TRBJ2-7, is GAGVSQSPRYKVAKRGQDVALRCDPISGHVSLFWYQQALGQGPEFLTYFQNEAQLDKSGLPSDRFFAERPEGSVSTLKIQRTQQEDSAVYLCASSRSSPSYEQYFGPGTRLTVT.

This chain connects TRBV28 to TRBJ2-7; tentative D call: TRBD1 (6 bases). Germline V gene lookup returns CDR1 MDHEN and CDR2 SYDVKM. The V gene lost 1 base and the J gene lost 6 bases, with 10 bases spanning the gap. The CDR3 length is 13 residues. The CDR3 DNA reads TGTGCCAGCAGTTTATTCACAGGGACCGAGCAGTACTTC. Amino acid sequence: CASSLFTGTEQYF.

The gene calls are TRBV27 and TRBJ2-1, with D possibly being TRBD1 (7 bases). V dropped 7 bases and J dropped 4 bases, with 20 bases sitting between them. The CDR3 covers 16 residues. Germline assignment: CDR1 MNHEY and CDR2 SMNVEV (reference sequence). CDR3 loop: CASNPGWDSGYNEQFF. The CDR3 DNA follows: TGTGCCAGCAACCCGGGTTGGGACAGCGGGTACAATGAGCAGTTCTTC.

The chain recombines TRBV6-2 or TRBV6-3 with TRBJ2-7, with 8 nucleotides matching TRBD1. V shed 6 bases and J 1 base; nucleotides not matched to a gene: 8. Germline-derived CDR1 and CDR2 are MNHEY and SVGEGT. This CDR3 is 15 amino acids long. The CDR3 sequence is CASSRDRGNSYEQYF. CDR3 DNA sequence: TGTGCCAGCAGCCGCGACAGGGGCAATTCCTACGAGCAGTACTTC.

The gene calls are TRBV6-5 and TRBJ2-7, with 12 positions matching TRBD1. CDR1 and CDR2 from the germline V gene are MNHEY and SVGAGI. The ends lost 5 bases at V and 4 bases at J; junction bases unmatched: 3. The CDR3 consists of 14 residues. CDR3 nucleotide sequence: TGTGCCAGCAGTAGGGGACAGGGGGCATACGAGCAGTACTTC. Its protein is CASSRGQGAYEQYF.

In DNA, the CDR3 is TGTGCCAGCAGCTTGCGGGGGCCCACAGATACGCAGTATTTT. This translates into CASSLRGPTDTQYF. The J gene is TRBJ2-3, the V gene TRBV11-1, with D possibly TRBD2 on 7 matching bases. Per germline, CDR1 SGHAT and CDR2 FQDESV (reference sequence). V gave up 3 bases and J gave up 2 bases, with 9 bases separating them. This CDR3 has 14 amino acids.

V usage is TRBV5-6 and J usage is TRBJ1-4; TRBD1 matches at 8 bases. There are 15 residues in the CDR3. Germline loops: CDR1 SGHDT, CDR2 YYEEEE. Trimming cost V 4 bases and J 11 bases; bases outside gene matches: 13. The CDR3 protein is CASSPSGTGLTKLFF. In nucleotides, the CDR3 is TGTGCCAGCAGCCCGTCCGGGACAGGCCTAACGAAACTGTTTTTT.

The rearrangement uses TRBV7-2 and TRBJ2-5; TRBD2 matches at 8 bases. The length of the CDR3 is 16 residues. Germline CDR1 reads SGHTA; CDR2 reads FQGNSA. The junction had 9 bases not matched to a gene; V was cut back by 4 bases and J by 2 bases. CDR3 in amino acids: CASSSRVAGGQETQYF. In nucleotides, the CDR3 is TGTGCCAGCAGCTCGAGGGTGGCGGGGGGACAAGAGACCCAGTACTTC.

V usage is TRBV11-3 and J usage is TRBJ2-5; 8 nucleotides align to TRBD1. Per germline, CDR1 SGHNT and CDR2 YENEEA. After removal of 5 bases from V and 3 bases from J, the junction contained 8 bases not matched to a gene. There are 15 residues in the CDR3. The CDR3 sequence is CASSPRGQDKETQYF. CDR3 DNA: TGTGCCAGCAGCCCACGGGGACAGGACAAAGAGACCCAGTACTTC.

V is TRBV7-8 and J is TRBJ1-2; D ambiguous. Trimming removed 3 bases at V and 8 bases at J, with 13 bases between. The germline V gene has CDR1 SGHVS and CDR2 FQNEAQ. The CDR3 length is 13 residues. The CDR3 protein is CASSFLTSTGYTF. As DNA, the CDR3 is TGTGCCAGCAGCTTTCTTACCAGCACGGGCTACACCTTC.

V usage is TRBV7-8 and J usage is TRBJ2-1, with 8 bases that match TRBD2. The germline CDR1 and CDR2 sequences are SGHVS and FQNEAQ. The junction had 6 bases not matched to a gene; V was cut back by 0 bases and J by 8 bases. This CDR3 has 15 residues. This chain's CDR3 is CASSLAVGLADEQFF. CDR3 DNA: TGTGCCAGCAGCTTAGCGGTAGGACTAGCCGATGAGCAGTTCTTC.

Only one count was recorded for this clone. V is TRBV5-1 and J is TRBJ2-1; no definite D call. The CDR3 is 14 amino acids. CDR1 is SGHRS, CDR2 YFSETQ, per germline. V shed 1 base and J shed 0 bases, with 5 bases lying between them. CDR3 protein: CASSLQSSYNEQFF. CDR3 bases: TGCGCCAGCAGCTTGCAGAGCTCCTACAATGAGCAGTTCTTC.

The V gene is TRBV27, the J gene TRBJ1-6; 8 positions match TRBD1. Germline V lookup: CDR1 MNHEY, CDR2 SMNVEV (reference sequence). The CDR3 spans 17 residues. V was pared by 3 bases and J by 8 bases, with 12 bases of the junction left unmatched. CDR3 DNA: TGTGCCAGCAGTTTTATCCCGACAGGGGCGAGGGATTCACCCCTCCACTTT. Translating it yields CASSFIPTGARDSPLHF.

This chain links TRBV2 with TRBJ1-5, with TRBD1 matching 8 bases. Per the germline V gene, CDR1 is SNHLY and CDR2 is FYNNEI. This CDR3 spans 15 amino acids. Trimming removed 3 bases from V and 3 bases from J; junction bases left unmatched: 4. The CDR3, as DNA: TGTGCCAGCAGTGATGGGGACAGGTTCAATCAGCCCCAGCATTTT. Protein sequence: CASSDGDRFNQPQHF.

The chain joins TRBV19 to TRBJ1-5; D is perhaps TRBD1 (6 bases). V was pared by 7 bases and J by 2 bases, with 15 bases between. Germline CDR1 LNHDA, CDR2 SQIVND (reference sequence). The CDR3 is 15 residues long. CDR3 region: CASNKQGLGNQPQHF. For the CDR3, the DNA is TGTGCCAGTAATAAACAGGGTCTTGGCAATCAGCCCCAGCATTTT.

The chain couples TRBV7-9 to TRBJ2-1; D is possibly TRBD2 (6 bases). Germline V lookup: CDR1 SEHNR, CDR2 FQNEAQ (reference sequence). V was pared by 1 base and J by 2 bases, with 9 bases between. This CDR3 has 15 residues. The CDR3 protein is CASSLDGGAYNEQFF. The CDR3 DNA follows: TGTGCCAGCAGCTTAGACGGCGGGGCCTACAATGAGCAGTTCTTC.

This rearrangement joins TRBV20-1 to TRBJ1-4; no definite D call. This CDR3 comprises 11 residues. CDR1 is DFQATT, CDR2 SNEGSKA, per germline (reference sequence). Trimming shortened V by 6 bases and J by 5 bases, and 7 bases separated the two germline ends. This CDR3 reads CSAYGNEKLFF. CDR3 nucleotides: TGCAGTGCGTATGGGAATGAAAAACTGTTTTTT.